Below are 9 T cell receptor beta chains sequenced from a single sample in a study of blood T cell repertoires in COVID-19. Data came from immunoSEQ multiplex PCR; TCRdb stores just in-frame clones and leaves some out. The sample contains about 230,000 clones, approximately 84% of which appear only once. The sequenced material came from peripheral blood. The receptors stem from a man between 50 and 59 years old with active or convalescent COVID-19.

J is TRBJ2-7 and V is TRBV21-1; the table calls TRBD1, which could not be checked here. TRBV21-1 is reported as a pseudogene. The CDR3 loop spans 13 amino acids. The chain's CDR3 is CASSGDRGYEQYF. CDR3 bases: TGTGCCAGCAGCGGGGACAGGGGTTACGAGCAGTACTTC.

The V and J genes are TRBV5-5 and TRBJ2-5; 11 bases map to TRBD1. J was trimmed by 4 bases and V by 4 bases; bases with no gene match: 3. The germline V gene has CDR1 SGHKS and CDR2 YYEKEE (reference sequence). CDR3 length: 14 residues. The DNA of the CDR3 is TGTGCCAGCAGCCCCGGGACAGGGGGAGAGACCCAGTACTTC. This gives the protein CASSPGTGGETQYF.

This chain connects TRBV11-3 to TRBJ2-7; possibly TRBD1 for D (6 bases). V lost 8 bases and J lost 2, with 13 bases in between. Germline lookup yields CDR1 SGHNT and CDR2 YENEEA. CDR3 size: 13 residues. The CDR3 loop is CASSRTVAYEQYF. CDR3 bases: TGTGCCAGCTCCCGGACAGTTGCCTACGAGCAGTACTTC.

This rearrangement joins TRBV5-1 to TRBJ1-2; TRBD1 agrees at 7 bases. The length of the CDR3 is 15 residues. Germline loops: CDR1 SGHRS, CDR2 YFSETQ. V lost 4 bases to trimming and J lost 8 bases; unmatched junction nucleotides: 14. CDR3 amino acids: CASSQTTGTVSGYTF. CDR3 DNA sequence: TGCGCCAGCAGCCAAACTACCGGGACAGTATCCGGCTACACCTTC.

V gene TRBV28 combines with J gene TRBJ1-5; 9 bases are shared with TRBD1. The CDR3 is made up of 14 amino acids. Germline V gene sequence: CDR1 MDHEN, CDR2 SYDVKM. Losses at the gene ends were 5 bases for V and 11 bases for J; bases not matched to a gene: 10. CDR3 region: CASSLGQGGRAQHF. The CDR3 coding sequence is TGTGCCAGCAGTCTGGGACAGGGAGGCAGAGCCCAGCATTTT.

The chain employs TRBV7-9 and TRBJ2-3; 8 positions agree with TRBD2. CDR1 and CDR2 (germline): SEHNR, FQNEAQ (reference sequence). CDR3 size: 15 residues. The ends lost 5 bases at V and 2 bases at J; junction bases unmatched: 6. The CDR3 here is CASSSLAGFTDTQYF. The CDR3 DNA sequence: TGTGCCAGCAGCAGTCTAGCGGGTTTCACAGATACGCAGTATTTT.

The chain is built from TRBV30 and TRBJ1-1; D is undetermined. Germline V gene data show CDR1 as GTSNPN and CDR2 as SVGIG (reference sequence). The germline V and J ends were trimmed by 4 bases and 3 bases, with 15 bases remaining between them. There are 14 residues in the CDR3. CDR3 nucleotide sequence: TGTGCCTGGAAAATCCGCCAGGAATACACTGAAGCTTTCTTT. It translates to CAWKIRQEYTEAFF.

This clone is a singleton in its sample. V gene TRBV12-3 or TRBV12-4 combines with J gene TRBJ1-3, with D uncertain. V lost 9 bases and J 4 bases, leaving 7 bases between the germline ends. This CDR3 region has 11 residues. CDR3 in DNA: TGTGCCAGAAACCAGGGAAACACCATATATTTT. Translating it yields CARNQGNTIYF.

J is TRBJ2-7 and V is TRBV14, with D perhaps TRBD2 (5 bases). The germline V and J ends were trimmed by 1 base and 3 bases, with 7 bases remaining between them. CDR3 length: 13 amino acids. CDR1 is SGHDN, CDR2 FVKESK, per germline. This CDR3 is CASSQVAGYEQYF. The CDR3 DNA follows: TGTGCCAGCAGCCAAGTTGCGGGCTACGAGCAGTACTTC.